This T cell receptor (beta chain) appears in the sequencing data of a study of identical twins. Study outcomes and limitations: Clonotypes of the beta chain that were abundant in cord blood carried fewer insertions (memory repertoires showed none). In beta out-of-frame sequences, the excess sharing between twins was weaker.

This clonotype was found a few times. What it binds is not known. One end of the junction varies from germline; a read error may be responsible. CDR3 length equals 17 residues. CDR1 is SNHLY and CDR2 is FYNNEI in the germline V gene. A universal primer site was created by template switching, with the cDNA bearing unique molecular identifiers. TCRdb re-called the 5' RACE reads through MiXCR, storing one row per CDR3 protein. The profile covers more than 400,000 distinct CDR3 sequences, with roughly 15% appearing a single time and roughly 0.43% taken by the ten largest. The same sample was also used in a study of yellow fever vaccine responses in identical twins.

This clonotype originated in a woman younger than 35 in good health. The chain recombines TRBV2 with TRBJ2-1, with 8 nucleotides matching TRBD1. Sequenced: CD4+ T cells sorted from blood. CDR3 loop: CASRENRGEGTRVEQFF. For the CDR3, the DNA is TGTGCCAGCAGGGAAAACAGGGGGGAAGGGACAAGGGTTGAGCAGTTCTTT.